This T cell receptor (beta chain) is from a study of blood T cell repertoires in COVID-19. Study-wide context: Acute-phase and convalescent COVID-19 samples originated in the United States, Italy and Spain. T cells, B-cell-depleted T cells, or PBMCs provided the cDNA or gDNA that served as material.

In the study's own analysis: Amplification with reference gene primers provided the estimates of nucleated cell counts. Method: immunoSEQ multiplex PCR; TCRdb's copy keeps in-frame clones and lacks some. The V and J calls and the clone size are those of that table, but D and trimming were determined from the DNA. This sample has tens of thousands of clones, with 60% to 85% found just once. Per the germline V gene, CDR1 is SGHNT and CDR2 is YENEEA. This CDR3 spans 11 amino acids. Germline trimming cut 6 bases from V and 5 bases from J; bases unmatched to any gene: 0. Material for sequencing was peripheral blood. The chain has TRBV11-3 and TRBJ2-5; 7 bases align to TRBD1. The TCR was taken from a human donor in a cohort sampled during active COVID-19. The CDR3 nucleotides read TGTGCCAGCAGACAGGGGGAGACCCAGTACTTC. It specifies CASRQGETQYF.